Following are 9 T cell receptor beta chains from one sample sequenced in a study of blood T cells in healthy people across ages. A sample-barcoded 5' primer and a J-beta primer mix were used in a second PCR of roughly 6 to 11 cycles. TCRdb fed the 5' RACE reads into MiXCR, producing one record per CDR3 protein. Of 850,000 to 1,000,000 distinct CDR3 sequences listed, roughly half are singletons. The sequenced sample consisted of blood. Receptors originate from a woman aged 55-69 years in good health.

The V gene is TRBV12-5, the J gene TRBJ2-7, with D tentatively TRBD1 (6 bases). Trimming left V 0 bases short and J 4 bases short, with 19 bases between. Looked up from germline, CDR1 is LGHNT and CDR2 is FRNRAP. CDR3 size: 17 residues. CDR3 in amino acids: CASGLVLVRTVPYEQYF. CDR3 coding DNA: TGTGCTAGTGGTTTGGTACTGGTGAGGACAGTGCCTTACGAGCAGTACTTC.

V and J are TRBV20-1 and TRBJ1-5, with no clear D. Germline CDR1 and CDR2: DFQATT and SNEGSKA (reference sequence). CDR3 length equals 15 residues. Trimming shortened V by 0 bases and J by 6 bases, and 15 bases separated the two germline ends. The CDR3 DNA reads as TGCAGTGCTAGAGAGCCCCCGACACGGGGTCAGCCCCAGCATTTT. This encodes CSAREPPTRGQPQHF.

The chain carries TRBV27 and TRBJ1-1, with 9 bases lining up with TRBD1. CDR1 is MNHEY and CDR2 is SMNVEV in the germline V gene (reference sequence). The CDR3 is 14 residues long. The junction had 4 bases not matched to a gene; V was cut back by 4 bases and J by 4 bases. CDR3 loop: CASSWGQGATEAFF. As DNA, the CDR3 is TGTGCCAGCAGTTGGGGACAGGGCGCCACTGAAGCTTTCTTT.

The V and J genes are TRBV18 and TRBJ2-5; D not certain. The CDR3 is 13 residues long. V gave up 2 bases and J gave up 1 base, with 5 bases separating them. Germline CDR1 and CDR2: KGHSH and LQKENI. As DNA, the CDR3 is TGTGCCAGCTCACCATCCGCCCAAGAGACCCAGTACTTC. Translating it yields CASSPSAQETQYF.

The rearrangement joins TRBV6-2 or TRBV6-3 to TRBJ2-7; 13 bases are shared with TRBD2. The DNA matches TRBJ2-5 better at its end, which makes the J call doubtful. The germline V gene has CDR1 MNHEY and CDR2 SVGEGT. This CDR3 contains 16 residues. CDR3 nucleotides: TGTGCCAGCAGTCACGGGACTAGCGGGGATCAAGAGACCCAGTACTTC. The encoded protein is CASSHGTSGDQETQYF.

CDR3 sequence reads: CSAPNYMAGPDTQYF. As DNA, the CDR3 is TGCAGTGCTCCAAACTACATGGCGGGGCCCGATACGCAGTATTTT. The V gene is TRBV20-1, the J gene TRBJ2-3; D is possibly TRBD2 (6 bases). CDR1 is DFQATT, CDR2 SNEGSKA, per germline (reference sequence). The CDR3 is made up of 15 amino acids. The V gene lost 5 bases and the J gene lost 6 bases, with 21 bases spanning the gap.

V and J are TRBV4-1 and TRBJ2-7, with D unclear. The CDR3 has 15 amino acids. V was trimmed by 0 bases and J by 0 bases, leaving 9 bases between them. Germline assignment: CDR1 MGHRA and CDR2 YSYEKL. CDR3 nucleotides: TGCGCCAGCAGCCAAGATATGGGATACTCCTACGAGCAGTACTTC. Translation: CASSQDMGYSYEQYF.

V usage is TRBV6-5 and J usage is TRBJ2-4; 9 bases fit TRBD1. The DNA matches TRBJ2-7 better at its end, which makes the J call doubtful. Germline CDR1 reads MNHEY; CDR2 reads SVGAGI. This CDR3 has 15 amino acids. CDR3: CASIRRQGVIYEQYF. In DNA, the CDR3 is TGTGCCAGCATCAGGAGACAGGGGGTAATATACGAGCAGTACTTC.

This clonotype occurred a few times. This chain links TRBV28 with TRBJ1-4; D remains ambiguous. V dropped 2 bases and J dropped 2 bases, with 18 bases sitting between them. CDR3 length equals 18 residues. Germline V gene data show CDR1 as MDHEN and CDR2 as SYDVKM. CDR3 DNA sequence: TGTGCCAGCAGTTTAGCGACTTCGGGGTTAAGGACTAATGAAAAACTGTTTTTT. It codes for CASSLATSGLRTNEKLFF.